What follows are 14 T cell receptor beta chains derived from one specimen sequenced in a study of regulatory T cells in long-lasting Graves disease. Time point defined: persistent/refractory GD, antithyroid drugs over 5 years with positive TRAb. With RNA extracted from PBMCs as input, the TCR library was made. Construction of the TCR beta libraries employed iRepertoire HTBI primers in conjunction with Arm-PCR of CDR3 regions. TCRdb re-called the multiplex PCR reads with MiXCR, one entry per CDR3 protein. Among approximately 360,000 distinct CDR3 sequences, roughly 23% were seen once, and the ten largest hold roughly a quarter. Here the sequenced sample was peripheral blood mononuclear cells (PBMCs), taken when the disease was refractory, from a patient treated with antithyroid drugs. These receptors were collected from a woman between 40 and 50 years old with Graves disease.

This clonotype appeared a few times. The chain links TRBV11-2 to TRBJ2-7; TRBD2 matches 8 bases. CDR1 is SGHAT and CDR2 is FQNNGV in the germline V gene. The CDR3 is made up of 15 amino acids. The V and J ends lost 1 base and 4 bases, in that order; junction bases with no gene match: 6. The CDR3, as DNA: TGTGCCAGCAGCTTAGCGGGAGGGATTATTTACGAGCAGTACTTC. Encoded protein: CASSLAGGIIYEQYF. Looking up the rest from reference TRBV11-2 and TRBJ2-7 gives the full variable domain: EAGVAQSPRYKIIEKRQSVAFWCNPISGHATLYWYQQILGQGPKLLIQFQNNGVVDDSQLPKDRFSAERLKGVDSTLKIQPAKLEDSAVYLCASSLAGGIIYEQYFGPGTRLTVT.

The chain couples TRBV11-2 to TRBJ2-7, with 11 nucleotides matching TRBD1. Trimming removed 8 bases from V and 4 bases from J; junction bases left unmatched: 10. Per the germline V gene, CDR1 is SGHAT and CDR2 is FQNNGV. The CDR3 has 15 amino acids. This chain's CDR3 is CASSTGQGASYEQYF. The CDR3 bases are TGTGCCAGCTCAACAGGACAGGGGGCCTCATACGAGCAGTACTTC.

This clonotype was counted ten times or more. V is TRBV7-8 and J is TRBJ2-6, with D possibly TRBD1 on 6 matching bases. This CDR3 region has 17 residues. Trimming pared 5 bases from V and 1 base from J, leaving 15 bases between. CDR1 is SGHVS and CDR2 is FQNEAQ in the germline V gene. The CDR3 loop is CASSILQGSSGANVLTF. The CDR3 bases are TGTGCCAGCAGCATCCTACAGGGTTCATCTGGGGCCAACGTCCTGACTTTC. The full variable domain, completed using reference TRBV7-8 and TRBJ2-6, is GAGVSQSPRYKVAKRGQDVALRCDPISGHVSLFWYQQALGQGPEFLTYFQNEAQLDKSGLPSDRFFAERPEGSVSTLKIQRTQQEDSAVYLCASSILQGSSGANVLTFGAGSRLTVL.

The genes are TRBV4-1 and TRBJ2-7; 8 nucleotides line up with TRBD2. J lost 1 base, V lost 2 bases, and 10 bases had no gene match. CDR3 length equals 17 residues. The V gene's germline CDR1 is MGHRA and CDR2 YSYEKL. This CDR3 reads CASSQTLTSGGSYEQYF. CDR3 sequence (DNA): TGCGCCAGCAGCCAAACCTTAACTAGCGGAGGTTCCTACGAGCAGTACTTC.

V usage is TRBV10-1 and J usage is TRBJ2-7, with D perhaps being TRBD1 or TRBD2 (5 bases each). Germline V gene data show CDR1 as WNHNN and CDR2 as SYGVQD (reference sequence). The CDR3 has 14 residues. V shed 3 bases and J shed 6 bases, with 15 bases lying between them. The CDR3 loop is CASSDLGTPGEQYF. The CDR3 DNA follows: TGCGCCAGCAGTGACCTAGGGACGCCGGGCGAGCAGTACTTC.

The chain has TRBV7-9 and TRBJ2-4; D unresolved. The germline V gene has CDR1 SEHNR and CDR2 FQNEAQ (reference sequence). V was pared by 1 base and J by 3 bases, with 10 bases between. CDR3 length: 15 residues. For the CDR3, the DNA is TGTGCCAGCAGCTTAGAGGGCTTGAACAAAAACATTCAGTACTTC. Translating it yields CASSLEGLNKNIQYF.

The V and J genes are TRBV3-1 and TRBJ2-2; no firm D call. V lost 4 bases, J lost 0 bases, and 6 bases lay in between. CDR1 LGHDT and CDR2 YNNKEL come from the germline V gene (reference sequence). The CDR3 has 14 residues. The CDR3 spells CASSPSPNTGELFF. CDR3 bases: TGTGCCAGCAGCCCTTCCCCGAACACCGGGGAGCTGTTTTTT. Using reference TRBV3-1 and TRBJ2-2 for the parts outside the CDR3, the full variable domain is DTAVSQTPKYLVTQMGNDKSIKCEQNLGHDTMYWYKQDSKKFLKIMFSYNNKELIINETVPNRFSPKSPDKAHLNLHINSLELGDSAVYFCASSPSPNTGELFFGEGSRLTVL.

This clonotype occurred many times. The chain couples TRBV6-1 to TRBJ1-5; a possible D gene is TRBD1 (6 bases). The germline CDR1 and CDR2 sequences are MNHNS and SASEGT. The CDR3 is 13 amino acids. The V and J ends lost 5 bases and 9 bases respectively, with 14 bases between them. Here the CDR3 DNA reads TGTGCCAGCAGTCCCCAGGGGAAGTGGCCCCAGCATTTT. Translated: CASSPQGKWPQHF.

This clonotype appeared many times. CDR3 protein: CASSSTSRNQPQHF. The DNA for the CDR3 is TGTGCCAGCAGCTCTACTTCGCGCAATCAGCCCCAGCATTTT. The rearrangement uses TRBV11-2 and TRBJ1-5; D not certain. Trimming removed 4 bases at V and 2 bases at J, with 9 bases between. The germline CDR1 and CDR2 sequences are SGHAT and FQNNGV. The CDR3 is 14 residues long.

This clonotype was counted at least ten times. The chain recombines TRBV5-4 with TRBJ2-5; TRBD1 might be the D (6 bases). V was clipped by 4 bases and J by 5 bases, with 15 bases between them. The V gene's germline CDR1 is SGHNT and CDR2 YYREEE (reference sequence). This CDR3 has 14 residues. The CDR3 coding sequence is TGTGCCAGCAGCCAAGGGACACCCGGCGAGACCCAGTACTTC. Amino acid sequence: CASSQGTPGETQYF.

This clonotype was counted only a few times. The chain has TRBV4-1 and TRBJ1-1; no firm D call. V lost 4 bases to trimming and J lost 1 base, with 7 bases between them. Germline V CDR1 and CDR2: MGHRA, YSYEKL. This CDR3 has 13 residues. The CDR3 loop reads CASSPRTNTEAFF. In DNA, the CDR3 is TGCGCCAGCAGCCCGAGAACGAACACTGAAGCTTTCTTT.

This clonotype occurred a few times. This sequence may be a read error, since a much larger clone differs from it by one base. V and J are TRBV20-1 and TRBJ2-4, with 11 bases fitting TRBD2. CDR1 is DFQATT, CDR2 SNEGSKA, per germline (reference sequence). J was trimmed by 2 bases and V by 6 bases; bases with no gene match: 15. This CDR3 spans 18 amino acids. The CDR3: CSARSGRASGRTKNIQYF. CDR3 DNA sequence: TGCAGTGCCAGGTCGGGTAGGGCTAGCGGGAGGACCAAAAACATTCAGTACTTC.

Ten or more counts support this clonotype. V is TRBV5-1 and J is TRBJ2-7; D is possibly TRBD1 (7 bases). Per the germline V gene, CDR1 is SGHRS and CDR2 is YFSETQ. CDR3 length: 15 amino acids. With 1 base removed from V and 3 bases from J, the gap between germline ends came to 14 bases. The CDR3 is CASSLLQGGVYEQYF. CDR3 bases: TGCGCCAGCAGCTTGCTCCAGGGGGGAGTCTACGAGCAGTACTTC. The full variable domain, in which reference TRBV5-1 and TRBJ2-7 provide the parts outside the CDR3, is KAGVTQTPRYLIKTRGQQVTLSCSPISGHRSVSWYQQTPGQGLQFLFEYFSETQRNKGNFPGRFSGRQFSNSRSEMNVSTLELGDSALYLCASSLLQGGVYEQYFGPGTRLTVT.

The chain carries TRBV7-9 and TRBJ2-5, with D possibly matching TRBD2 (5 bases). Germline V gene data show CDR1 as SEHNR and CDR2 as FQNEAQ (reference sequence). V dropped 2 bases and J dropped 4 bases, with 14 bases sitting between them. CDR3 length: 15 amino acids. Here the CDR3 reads CASSLKRTGPETQYF. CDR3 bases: TGTGCCAGCAGCTTAAAAAGGACTGGCCCAGAGACCCAGTACTTC.